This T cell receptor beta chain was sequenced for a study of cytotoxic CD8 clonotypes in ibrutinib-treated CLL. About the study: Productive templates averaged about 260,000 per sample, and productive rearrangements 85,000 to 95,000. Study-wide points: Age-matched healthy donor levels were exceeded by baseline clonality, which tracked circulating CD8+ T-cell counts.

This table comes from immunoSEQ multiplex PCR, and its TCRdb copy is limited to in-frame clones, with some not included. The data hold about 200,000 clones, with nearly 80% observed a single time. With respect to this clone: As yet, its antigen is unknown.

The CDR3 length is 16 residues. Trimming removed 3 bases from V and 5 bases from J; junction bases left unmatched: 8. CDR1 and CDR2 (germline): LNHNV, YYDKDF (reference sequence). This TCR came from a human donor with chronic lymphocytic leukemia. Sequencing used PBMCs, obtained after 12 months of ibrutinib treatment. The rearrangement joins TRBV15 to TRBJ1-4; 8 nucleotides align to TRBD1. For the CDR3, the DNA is TGTGCCACCAGCAGGGACAGGGCCTTTATAAATGAAAAACTGTTTTTT. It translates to CATSRDRAFINEKLFF.